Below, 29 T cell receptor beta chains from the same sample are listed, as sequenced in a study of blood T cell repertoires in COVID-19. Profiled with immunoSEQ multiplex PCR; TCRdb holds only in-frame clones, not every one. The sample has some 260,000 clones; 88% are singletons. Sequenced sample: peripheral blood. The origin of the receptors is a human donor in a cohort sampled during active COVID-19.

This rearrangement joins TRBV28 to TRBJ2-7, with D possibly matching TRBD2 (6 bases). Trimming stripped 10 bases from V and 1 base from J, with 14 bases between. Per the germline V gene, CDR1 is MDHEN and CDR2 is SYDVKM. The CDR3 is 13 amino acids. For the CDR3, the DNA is TGTGCCACTGGGGGGAACCTATCCTACGAGCAGTACTTC. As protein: CATGGNLSYEQYF.

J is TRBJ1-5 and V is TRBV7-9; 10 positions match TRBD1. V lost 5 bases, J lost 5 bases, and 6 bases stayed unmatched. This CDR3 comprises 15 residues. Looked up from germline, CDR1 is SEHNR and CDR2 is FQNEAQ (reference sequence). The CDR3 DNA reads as TGTGCCAGCAGCAGGGGACAGGGGTTCCATCAGCCCCAGCATTTT. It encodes CASSRGQGFHQPQHF.

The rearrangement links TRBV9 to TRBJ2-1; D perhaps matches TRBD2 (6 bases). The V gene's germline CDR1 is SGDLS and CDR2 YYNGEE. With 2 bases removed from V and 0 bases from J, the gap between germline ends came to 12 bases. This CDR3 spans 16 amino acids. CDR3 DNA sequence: TGTGCCAGCAGCGTTAGCGGTCCAGGCTCCTACAATGAGCAGTTCTTC. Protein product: CASSVSGPGSYNEQFF.

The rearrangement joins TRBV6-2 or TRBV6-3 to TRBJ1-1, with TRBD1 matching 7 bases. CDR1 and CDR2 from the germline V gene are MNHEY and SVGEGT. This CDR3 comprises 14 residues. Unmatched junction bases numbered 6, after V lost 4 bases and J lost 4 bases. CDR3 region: CASSLTGVSTEAFF. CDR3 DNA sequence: TGTGCCAGCAGTTTAACAGGGGTGAGCACTGAAGCTTTCTTT.

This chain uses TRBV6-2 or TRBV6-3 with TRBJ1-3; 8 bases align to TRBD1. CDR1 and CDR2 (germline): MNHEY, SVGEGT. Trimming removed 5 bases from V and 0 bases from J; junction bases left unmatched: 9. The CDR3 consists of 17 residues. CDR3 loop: CASSPQGRGHSGNTIYF. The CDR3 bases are TGTGCCAGCAGTCCACAGGGCAGGGGGCACTCTGGAAACACCATATATTTT.

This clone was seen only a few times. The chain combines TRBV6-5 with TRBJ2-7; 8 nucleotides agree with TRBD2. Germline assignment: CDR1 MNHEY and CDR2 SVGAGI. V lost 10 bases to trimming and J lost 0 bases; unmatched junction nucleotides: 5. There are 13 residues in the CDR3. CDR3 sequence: CAIGREASYEQYF. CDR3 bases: TGTGCCATCGGGCGGGAGGCCTCCTACGAGCAGTACTTC.

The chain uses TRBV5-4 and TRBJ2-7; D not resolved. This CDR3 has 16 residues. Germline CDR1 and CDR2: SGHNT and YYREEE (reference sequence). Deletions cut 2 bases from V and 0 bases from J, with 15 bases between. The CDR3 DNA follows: TGTGCCAGCAGCTTCGTGCCTGAAACAGCCTCCTACGAGCAGTACTTC. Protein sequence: CASSFVPETASYEQYF. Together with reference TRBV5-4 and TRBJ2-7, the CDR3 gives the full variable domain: ETGVTQSPTHLIKTRGQQVTLRCSSQSGHNTVSWYQQALGQGPQFIFQYYREEENGRGNFPPRFSGLQFPNYSSELNVNALELDDSALYLCASSFVPETASYEQYFGPGTRLTVT.

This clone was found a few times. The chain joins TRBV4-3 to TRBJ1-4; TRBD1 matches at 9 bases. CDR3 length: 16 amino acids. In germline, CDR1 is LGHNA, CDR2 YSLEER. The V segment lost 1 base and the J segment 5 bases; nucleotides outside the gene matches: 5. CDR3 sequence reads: CASSQVPGTGNEKLFF. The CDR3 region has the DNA TGCGCCAGCAGCCAAGTCCCCGGGACAGGGAATGAAAAACTGTTTTTT.

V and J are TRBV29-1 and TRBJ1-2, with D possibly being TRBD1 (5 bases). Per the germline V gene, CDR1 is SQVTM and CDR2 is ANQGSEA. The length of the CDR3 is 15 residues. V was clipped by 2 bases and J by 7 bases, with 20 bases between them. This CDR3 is CSVEYGQVRRGGYTF. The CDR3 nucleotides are TGCAGCGTTGAATACGGACAAGTCCGCCGAGGTGGCTACACCTTC.

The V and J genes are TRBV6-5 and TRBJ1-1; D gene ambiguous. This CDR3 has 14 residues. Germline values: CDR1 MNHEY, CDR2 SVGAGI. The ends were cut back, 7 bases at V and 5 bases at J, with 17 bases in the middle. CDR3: CASTIGSLGTEAFF. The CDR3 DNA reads TGTGCCAGCACGATTGGGTCCCTAGGAACTGAAGCTTTCTTT.

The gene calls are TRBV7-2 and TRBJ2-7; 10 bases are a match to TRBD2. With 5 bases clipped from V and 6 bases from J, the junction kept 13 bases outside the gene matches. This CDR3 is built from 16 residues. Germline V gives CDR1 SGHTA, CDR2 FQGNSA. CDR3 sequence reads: CASSQTPASGSIEQYF. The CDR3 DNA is TGTGCCAGCAGCCAAACGCCGGCTAGCGGGAGCATCGAGCAGTACTTC.

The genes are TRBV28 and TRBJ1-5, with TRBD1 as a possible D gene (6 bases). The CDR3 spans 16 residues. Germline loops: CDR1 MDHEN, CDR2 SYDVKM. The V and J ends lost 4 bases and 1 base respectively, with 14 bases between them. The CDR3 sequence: CASSYPGTISNQPQHF. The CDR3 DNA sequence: TGTGCCAGCAGTTACCCGGGGACAATAAGCAATCAGCCCCAGCATTTT.

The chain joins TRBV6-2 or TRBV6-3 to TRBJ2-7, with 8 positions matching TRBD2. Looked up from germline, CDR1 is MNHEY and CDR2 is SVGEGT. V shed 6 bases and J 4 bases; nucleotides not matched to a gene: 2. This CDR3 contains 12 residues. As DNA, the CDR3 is TGTGCCAGCAGCCGCGGGAGGTACGAGCAGTACTTC. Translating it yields CASSRGRYEQYF.

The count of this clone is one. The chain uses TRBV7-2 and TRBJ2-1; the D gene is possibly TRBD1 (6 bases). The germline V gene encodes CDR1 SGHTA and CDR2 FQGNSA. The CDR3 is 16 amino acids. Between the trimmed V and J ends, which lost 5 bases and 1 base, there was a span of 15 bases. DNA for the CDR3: TGTGCCAGCAGCGGCCGACTTACAGGGTCCTACAATGAGCAGTTCTTC. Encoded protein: CASSGRLTGSYNEQFF.

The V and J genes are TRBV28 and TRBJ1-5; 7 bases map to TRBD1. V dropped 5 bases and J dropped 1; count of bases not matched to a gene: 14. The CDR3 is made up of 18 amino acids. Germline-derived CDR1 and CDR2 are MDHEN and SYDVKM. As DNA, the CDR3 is TGTGCCAGCAGTGGATTGGGACAGTCTCAATTGAGCAATCAGCCCCAGCATTTT. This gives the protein CASSGLGQSQLSNQPQHF.

The CDR3 nucleotides are TGTGCCAGCAGTTTCCGGACTAGTACCTACAATGAGCAGTTCTTC. Translating it yields CASSFRTSTYNEQFF. The V and J genes are TRBV6-5 and TRBJ2-1; 7 bases align to TRBD2. CDR1 and CDR2 (germline): MNHEY, SVGAGI. V gave up 4 bases and J gave up 2 bases; unmatched junction bases: 5. The CDR3 sequence is 15 residues long.

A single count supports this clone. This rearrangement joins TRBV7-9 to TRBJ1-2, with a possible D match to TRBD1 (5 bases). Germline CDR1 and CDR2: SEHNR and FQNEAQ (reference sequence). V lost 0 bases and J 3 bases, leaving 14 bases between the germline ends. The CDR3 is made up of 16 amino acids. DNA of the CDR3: TGTGCCAGCAGCTTAGCAGGAGGGGAGGAAGACTATGGCTACACCTTC. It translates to CASSLAGGEEDYGYTF. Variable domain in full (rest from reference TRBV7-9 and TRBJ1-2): DTGVSQNPRHKITKRGQNVTFRCDPISEHNRLYWYRQTLGQGPEFLTYFQNEAQLEKSRLLSDRFSAERPKGSFSTLEIQRTEQGDSAMYLCASSLAGGEEDYGYTFGSGTRLTVV.

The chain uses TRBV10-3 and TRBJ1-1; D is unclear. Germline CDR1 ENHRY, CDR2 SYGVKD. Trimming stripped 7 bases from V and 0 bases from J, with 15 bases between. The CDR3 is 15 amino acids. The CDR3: CAITELAGMNTEAFF. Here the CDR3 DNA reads TGTGCCATCACCGAACTTGCCGGGATGAACACTGAAGCTTTCTTT.

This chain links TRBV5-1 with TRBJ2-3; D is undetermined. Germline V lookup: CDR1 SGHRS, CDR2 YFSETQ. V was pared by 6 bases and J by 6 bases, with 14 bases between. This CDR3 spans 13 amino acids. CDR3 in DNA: TGCGCCAGCACCCACTCATCGCCCGATACGCAGTATTTT. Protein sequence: CASTHSSPDTQYF.

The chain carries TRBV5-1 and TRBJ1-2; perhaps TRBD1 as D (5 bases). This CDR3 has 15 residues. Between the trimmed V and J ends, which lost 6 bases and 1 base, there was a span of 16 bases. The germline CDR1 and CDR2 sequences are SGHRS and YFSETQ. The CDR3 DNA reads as TGCGCCAGCACCGCGGGGGTAGAGCGTAACTATGGCTACACCTTC. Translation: CASTAGVERNYGYTF.

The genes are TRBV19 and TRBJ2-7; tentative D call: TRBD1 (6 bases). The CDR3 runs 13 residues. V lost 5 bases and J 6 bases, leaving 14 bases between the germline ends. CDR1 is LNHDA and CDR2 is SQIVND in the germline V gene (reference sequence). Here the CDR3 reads CASSRDKQGEQYF. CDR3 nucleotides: TGTGCCAGTAGTCGGGACAAACAAGGCGAGCAGTACTTC.

CDR3 residues: CASSPRLGGMGSYEQYF. DNA for the CDR3: TGTGCCAGCTCACCGAGATTGGGCGGGATGGGCTCCTACGAGCAGTACTTC. This chain uses TRBV18 with TRBJ2-7; a possible D gene is TRBD2 (6 bases). The CDR3 runs 17 residues. V lost 3 bases and J lost 0, with 18 bases in between. Germline CDR1 KGHSH, CDR2 LQKENI.

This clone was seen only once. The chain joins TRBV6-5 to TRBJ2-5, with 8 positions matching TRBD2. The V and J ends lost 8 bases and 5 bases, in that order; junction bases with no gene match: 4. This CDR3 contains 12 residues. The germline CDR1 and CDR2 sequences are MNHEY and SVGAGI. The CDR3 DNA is TGTGCCAGCGGACTAGCTCAGGAGACCCAGTACTTC. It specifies CASGLAQETQYF.

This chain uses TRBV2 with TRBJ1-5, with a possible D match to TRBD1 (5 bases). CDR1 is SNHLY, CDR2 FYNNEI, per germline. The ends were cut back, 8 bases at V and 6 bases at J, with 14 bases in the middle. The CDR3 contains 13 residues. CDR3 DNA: TGTGCCAGCGGATCCGGGACTCCTCAGCCCCAGCATTTT. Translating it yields CASGSGTPQPQHF.

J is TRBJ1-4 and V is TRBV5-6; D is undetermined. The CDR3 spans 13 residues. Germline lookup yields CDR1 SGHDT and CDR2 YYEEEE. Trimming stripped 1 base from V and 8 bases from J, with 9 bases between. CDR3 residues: CASSLRWAEKLFF. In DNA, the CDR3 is TGTGCCAGCAGCTTGAGGTGGGCGGAAAAACTGTTTTTT.

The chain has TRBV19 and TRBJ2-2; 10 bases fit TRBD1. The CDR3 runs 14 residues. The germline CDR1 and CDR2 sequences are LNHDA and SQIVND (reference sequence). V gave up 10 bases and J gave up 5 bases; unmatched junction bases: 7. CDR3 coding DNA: TGTGCCACTTCCGGGACAGGGGTGACCGGGGAGCTGTTTTTT. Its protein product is CATSGTGVTGELFF.

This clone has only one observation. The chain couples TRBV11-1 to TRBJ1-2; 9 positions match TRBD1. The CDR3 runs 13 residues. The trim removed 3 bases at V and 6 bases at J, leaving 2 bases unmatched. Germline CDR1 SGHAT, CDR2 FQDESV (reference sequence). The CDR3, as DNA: TGTGCCAGCAGCTTCACAGGGGGCGATGGCTACACCTTC. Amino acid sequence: CASSFTGGDGYTF.

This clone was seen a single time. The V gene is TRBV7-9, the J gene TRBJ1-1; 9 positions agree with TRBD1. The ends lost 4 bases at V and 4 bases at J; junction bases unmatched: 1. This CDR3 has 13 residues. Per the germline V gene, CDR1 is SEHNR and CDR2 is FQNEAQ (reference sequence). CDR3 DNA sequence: TGTGCCAGCAGCTGGGGACAGGGCACTGAAGCTTTCTTT. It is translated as CASSWGQGTEAFF.

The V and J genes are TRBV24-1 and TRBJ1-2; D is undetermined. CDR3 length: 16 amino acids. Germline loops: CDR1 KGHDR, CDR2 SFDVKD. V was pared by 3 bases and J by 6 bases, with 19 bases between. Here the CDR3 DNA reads TGTGCCACCAGTGATCCCCGGGAAGTTTGGGGAAATGGCTACACCTTC. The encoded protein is CATSDPREVWGNGYTF.